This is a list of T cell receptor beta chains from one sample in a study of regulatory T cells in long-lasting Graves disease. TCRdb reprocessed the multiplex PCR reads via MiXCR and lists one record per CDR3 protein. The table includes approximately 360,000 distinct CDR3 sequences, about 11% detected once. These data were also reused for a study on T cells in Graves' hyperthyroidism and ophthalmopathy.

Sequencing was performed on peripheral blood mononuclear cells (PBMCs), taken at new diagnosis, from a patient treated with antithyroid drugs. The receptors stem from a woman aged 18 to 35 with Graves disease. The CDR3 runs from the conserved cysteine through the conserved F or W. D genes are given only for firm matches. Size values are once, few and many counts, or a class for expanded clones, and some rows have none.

DNA: TGTGCCAGCAGTCTTGGGGGCGCCGGGGCCAACGTCCTGACTTTC
CDR3: CASSLGGAGANVLTF
size: many
V: TRBV28
J: TRBJ2-6
D: NA

DNA: TGTGCCTGGAGGCGGAACACTGAAGCTTTCTTT
CDR3: CAWRRNTEAFF
size: many
V: TRBV30
J: TRBJ1-1
D: NA

DNA: TGTGCCAGCAGCGCCGGACAGGATACCGCCTACGAGCAGTACTTC
CDR3: CASSAGQDTAYEQYF
size: NA
V: TRBV7-9
J: TRBJ2-7
D: TRBD1

DNA: TGTGCCAGCAGCCAGACTCCACCCTACAATGAGCAGTTCTTC
CDR3: CASSQTPPYNEQFF
size: many
V: TRBV7-9
J: TRBJ2-1
D: NA

DNA: TGTGCCAGCAGTTCCCGACTAGCGGGGGGGCCAAATACGCAGTATTTT
CDR3: CASSSRLAGGPNTQYF
size: NA
V: TRBV27
J: TRBJ2-3
D: TRBD2

DNA: TGTGCCACCGGGACTACCCCGAGTGAGCAGTTCTTC
CDR3: CATGTTPSEQFF
size: few
V: TRBV6-1
J: TRBJ2-1
D: TRBD2

DNA: TGTGCCAGCAGTCCACCTCGCGGGAGGGTCGAAGAGACCCAGTACTTC
CDR3: CASSPPRGRVEETQYF
size: many
V: TRBV12-3/TRBV12-4
J: TRBJ2-5
D: TRBD2

DNA: TGTGCCAGCAGTGATAACAGGGGGGGCCCAGATACGCAGTATTTT
CDR3: CASSDNRGGPDTQYF
size: few
V: TRBV6-2/TRBV6-3
J: TRBJ2-3
D: NA

DNA: TGTGCCAGCAGTTTAGGACAGGATCTCGGGGAGCTGTTTTTT
CDR3: CASSLGQDLGELFF
size: many
V: TRBV27
J: TRBJ2-2
D: TRBD1

DNA: TGTGCCAGCAGCTTGGGGGATACAGGGAACGAAAAACTGTTTTTT
CDR3: CASSLGDTGNEKLFF
size: many
V: TRBV11-2
J: TRBJ1-4
D: NA

DNA: TGTGCCATTCCAAGGGACACTGAAGCTTTCTTT
CDR3: CAIPRDTEAFF
size: many
V: TRBV2
J: TRBJ1-1
D: NA

DNA: TGTGCCAGCAGCCACTACCAACCGGGACTGCACTCATACAATGAGCAGTTCTTC
CDR3: CASSHYQPGLHSYNEQFF
size: many
V: TRBV14
J: TRBJ2-1
D: NA

DNA: TGTGCCATCAAAACGGGGCCGTTCGGGGCCGCGAATGAGCAGTTCTTC
CDR3: CAIKTGPFGAANEQFF
size: many
V: TRBV2
J: TRBJ2-1
D: NA

DNA: TGTGCCAGCAGTCCCGGGACAGGGGCGGTTCAGCCCCAGCATTTT
CDR3: CASSPGTGAVQPQHF
size: few
V: TRBV12-3/TRBV12-4
J: TRBJ1-5
D: TRBD1

DNA: TGCAGCGTTGAGGCAGACAGGGAGTCCTTTGGCTACACCTTC
CDR3: CSVEADRESFGYTF
size: many
V: TRBV29-1
J: TRBJ1-2
D: TRBD1

DNA: TGTGCCAGCAGCTTAGTATCCGGGACAAGGCTCAATGAGCAGTTCTTC
CDR3: CASSLVSGTRLNEQFF
size: many
V: TRBV11-2
J: TRBJ2-1
D: NA

DNA: TGTGCCAGCATCCGGACAGGGGACCCTTTGAATGAGCAGTTCTTC
CDR3: CASIRTGDPLNEQFF
size: NA
V: TRBV6-1
J: TRBJ2-1
D: TRBD1

DNA: TGTGCCAGCAGTTTGGGGTCCGGATTTGGCTACGAGCAGTACTTC
CDR3: CASSLGSGFGYEQYF
size: many
V: TRBV28
J: TRBJ2-7
D: NA

DNA: TGTGCCAGCAGCTTGCCAGCGGGGGGCACAGATACGCAGTATTTT
CDR3: CASSLPAGGTDTQYF
size: NA
V: TRBV5-4
J: TRBJ2-3
D: TRBD2

DNA: TGTGCCAGCAGCTTTTTCAGGGGATTCGACACTGAAGCTTTCTTT
CDR3: CASSFFRGFDTEAFF
size: many
V: TRBV11-1
J: TRBJ1-1
D: NA

DNA: TGCGCCAGCAGCCAAGGATACACCTACACCTTC
CDR3: CASSQGYTYTF
size: few
V: TRBV4-3
J: TRBJ1-2
D: NA

DNA: TGTGCCATCAACTCCGGGAAGGGGGCTACTGAAGCTTTCTTT
CDR3: CAINSGKGATEAFF
size: NA
V: TRBV10-3
J: TRBJ1-1
D: TRBD1

DNA: TGTGCCAGCAGTTTATTTCGGGACAGCGACTCCTACGAGCAGTACTTC
CDR3: CASSLFRDSDSYEQYF
size: many
V: TRBV12-3/TRBV12-4
J: TRBJ2-7
D: TRBD1

DNA: TGTGCCAGCAGGGGGACTAGCGGGGGCTGGGAGCAGTTCTTC
CDR3: CASRGTSGGWEQFF
size: few
V: TRBV28
J: TRBJ2-1
D: TRBD2

DNA: TGTGCCAGCAGTGAAAACGCTTGGGGGCTCGCCGAGACCCAGTACTTC
CDR3: CASSENAWGLAETQYF
size: few
V: TRBV2
J: TRBJ2-5
D: NA

DNA: TGTGCCAGCTCGACGGTGGGACTCCTGTCCGAGCAGTACTTC
CDR3: CASSTVGLLSEQYF
size: many
V: TRBV18
J: TRBJ2-7
D: NA

DNA: TGTGCCAGTAGGGGACTAGCGGGGGGGCAGACAGATACGCAGTATTTT
CDR3: CASRGLAGGQTDTQYF
size: once
V: TRBV19
J: TRBJ2-3
D: TRBD2

DNA: TGCAGTGCTAGAGACGGGAGCAATCAGCCCCAGCATTTT
CDR3: CSARDGSNQPQHF
size: many
V: TRBV20-1
J: TRBJ1-5
D: NA

DNA: TGCGCCAGCAGCCAACAGGGGCGTACTGAAGCTTTCTTT
CDR3: CASSQQGRTEAFF
size: many
V: TRBV4-3
J: TRBJ1-1
D: NA

DNA: TGTGCCAGCAGCTGGACTAGCGGGAGCAATGAGCAGTTCTTC
CDR3: CASSWTSGSNEQFF
size: many
V: TRBV7-2
J: TRBJ2-1
D: TRBD2

DNA: TGTGCCAGCAGCCAAGCCCCGGGCCTAGCGGACCTTCTCTCCTACAATGAGCAGTTCTTC
CDR3: CASSQAPGLADLLSYNEQFF
size: NA
V: TRBV4-2
J: TRBJ2-1
D: TRBD2

DNA: TGTGCCATCAGTGAGTCAGAGTACCAAGAGACCCAGTACTTC
CDR3: CAISESEYQETQYF
size: many
V: TRBV10-3
J: TRBJ2-5
D: NA

DNA: TGTGCCAGCAGCTTAGGAGTAGCGGGATATGGGTACGAGCAGTACTTC
CDR3: CASSLGVAGYGYEQYF
size: many
V: TRBV7-8
J: TRBJ2-7
D: TRBD2

DNA: TGTGCCAGCAGCCAAGAAAGCGGAACCGGGGAGCTGTTTTTT
CDR3: CASSQESGTGELFF
size: many
V: TRBV3-1
J: TRBJ2-2
D: NA

DNA: TGTGCCAGTAGTACAGGACTAGCGGGGGGCCAGGACCCTGAGCAGTTCTTC
CDR3: CASSTGLAGGQDPEQFF
size: NA
V: TRBV19
J: TRBJ2-1
D: TRBD2

DNA: TGTGCCACCAGTGATTCACGACTAGCAGGCTACAATGAGCAGTTCTTC
CDR3: CATSDSRLAGYNEQFF
size: many
V: TRBV24-1
J: TRBJ2-1
D: TRBD2

DNA: TGTGCCAGCAGTCTACAAACTAGCGGGGGGGACTATGAGCAGTTCTTC
CDR3: CASSLQTSGGDYEQFF
size: NA
V: TRBV28
J: TRBJ2-1
D: TRBD2

DNA: TGTGCCAGCAGGGCGAGGACAGGGGGTAAGGTGGACACTGAAGCTTTCTTT
CDR3: CASRARTGGKVDTEAFF
size: many
V: TRBV12-3/TRBV12-4
J: TRBJ1-1
D: TRBD1

DNA: TGTGCCCCCACATCGGCGTCGGGAGCTAACTATGGCTACACCTTC
CDR3: CAPTSASGANYGYTF
size: many
V: TRBV2
J: TRBJ1-2
D: NA

DNA: TGTGCCAGCAGCTTCGGGGGGTTAGGGGAGCAGTACTTC
CDR3: CASSFGGLGEQYF
size: many
V: TRBV11-2
J: TRBJ2-7
D: TRBD2

DNA: TGTGCCAGCAGTTTAAGGGGGCGCAATGAGCAGTTCTTC
CDR3: CASSLRGRNEQFF
size: NA
V: TRBV28
J: TRBJ2-1
D: TRBD1

DNA: TGTGCCAGTAGTATCGACATGGGGGGGGAAAAACTGTTTTTT
CDR3: CASSIDMGGEKLFF
size: NA
V: TRBV19
J: TRBJ1-4
D: NA

DNA: TGTGCCAGCTCACCGAGATCAGGGGGACACACTGAAGCTTTCTTT
CDR3: CASSPRSGGHTEAFF
size: many
V: TRBV18
J: TRBJ1-1
D: TRBD1

DNA: TGTGCCAGCAGCTACTTCAGGGGGCGCCTTTCTGGGGCCAACGTCCTGACTTTC
CDR3: CASSYFRGRLSGANVLTF
size: many
V: TRBV2
J: TRBJ2-6
D: TRBD1

DNA: TGTGCCAGCAAAGGGGGTAGCGGGAGTTACGAGCAGTACTTC
CDR3: CASKGGSGSYEQYF
size: many
V: TRBV12-3/TRBV12-4
J: TRBJ2-7
D: TRBD2

DNA: TGTGCCAGTACCAAAGGGACAGGTGACACCGGGGAGCTGTTTTTT
CDR3: CASTKGTGDTGELFF
size: NA
V: TRBV19
J: TRBJ2-2
D: TRBD1

DNA: TGCAGTGCCAAGGGGAGGCGAGAGAACACTGAAGCTTTCTTT
CDR3: CSAKGRRENTEAFF
size: many
V: TRBV20-1
J: TRBJ1-1
D: NA

DNA: TGTGCCAGCAGAAATAATAGCGGGAGAACCTACAATGAGCAGTTCTTC
CDR3: CASRNNSGRTYNEQFF
size: NA
V: TRBV28
J: TRBJ2-1
D: TRBD2